This T cell receptor beta chain was recorded in a study of PD-1 blockade in classical Hodgkin lymphoma. Study results and limitations: Patients who responded completely had about the same baseline diversity as newly diagnosed patients.

Only in-frame clones appear in the TCRdb table, and some are missing; sequencing was by immunoSEQ multiplex PCR. The table shows roughly 94,000 clones, with around 93% occurring only once. The ends lost 7 bases at V and 3 bases at J; junction bases unmatched: 4. The germline CDR1 and CDR2 sequences are SNHLY and FYNNEI. The CDR3 length is 14 residues. The time point is: cycle 4 day 1 (C4D1), after 5 to 7 weeks of nivolumab. Every single patient, without exception, relapsed after autologous stem cell transplantation, and brentuximab vedotin exposure varied. About this clone: The antigen is unknown.

Material: peripheral blood mononuclear cells (PBMCs), obtained before the fourth cycle of nivolumab. This clonotype originated in a human donor with classical Hodgkin lymphoma. This chain joins TRBV2 and TRBJ2-1, with 9 bases that match TRBD1. CDR3 nucleotides: TGTGCCAGCAAACCGGACAGGGGCTACAATGAGCAGTTCTTC. Its translation is CASKPDRGYNEQFF.